The 2 T cell receptor beta chains below all came from one sample that was sequenced in a study of cytomegalovirus exposure and HLA in healthy donors. Both 60 Vbeta primers and 13 Jbeta primers went into the PCR. Assay used: immunoSEQ multiplex PCR; TCRdb lists only in-frame clones, some missing. Here the sample spans approximately 110,000 clones, roughly 82% being singletons. Material for sequencing was PBMCs. The source is a human donor in good health.

The chain has TRBV2 and TRBJ2-7, with D perhaps matching TRBD1 (6 bases). The CDR3 is made up of 15 amino acids. Trimming removed 1 base from V and 2 bases from J, with 12 bases in between. The V gene's germline CDR1 is SNHLY and CDR2 FYNNEI. This CDR3 is CASSEDGGRTYEQYF. In DNA form, the CDR3 reads TGTGCCAGCAGTGAAGATGGGGGCAGAACCTACGAGCAGTACTTC.

The chain is built from TRBV5-4 and TRBJ2-1; 14 nucleotides line up with TRBD2. With V trimmed by 4 bases and J by 7 bases, 7 bases remained unmatched. In germline, CDR1 is SGHNT, CDR2 YYREEE (reference sequence). CDR3 size: 16 residues. The CDR3 bases are TGTGCCAGCAGCCCGACTAGCGGGAGGGCCTGGAATGAGCAGTTCTTC. Protein product: CASSPTSGRAWNEQFF.